This is a list of T cell receptor beta chains from one sample in a study of T-cell memory formation after mild COVID-19. TCRdb passed the 5' RACE reads through MiXCR, listing each CDR3 protein once. The table shows around 440,000 distinct CDR3 sequences, with around a sixth occurring only once. The sequenced material came from PBMCs or a T cell subset sorted from them (not recorded which). The receptors were sampled from an adult woman who had mild COVID-19 (a few samples of this study predate the infection). Cell type and time point are not known. The CDR3 runs from the conserved cysteine through the conserved F or W.

V	J	CDR3
TRBV12-3/TRBV12-4	TRBJ1-5	CASSGGGPGGNQPQHF
TRBV3-1	TRBJ1-2	CASSQYVWDGYTF
TRBV24-1	TRBJ2-7	CATSLGGITDSSYEQYF
TRBV10-3	TRBJ2-3	CAISVVGLPDTQYF
TRBV29-1	TRBJ2-7	CSVVSDRATYEQYF
TRBV7-6	TRBJ1-1	CASSLATSLGGGTEAFF
TRBV7-2	TRBJ1-5	CASSPRTGSWSF
TRBV7-2	TRBJ2-1	CASSPTRMGQGANEQFF
TRBV10-3	TRBJ2-5	CAISGTGETQYF
TRBV5-1	TRBJ1-3	CASSLDPWGTSGNTIYF
TRBV7-9	TRBJ2-7	CASSQRGRSSYEQYF
TRBV18	TRBJ2-5	CASSGTSGRDTQYF
TRBV12-3/TRBV12-4	TRBJ2-1	CASRGLAAIPQRGEQFF
TRBV27	TRBJ1-1	CASINRGSNTEAFF
TRBV25-1	TRBJ1-5	CASSAGGNLYSNQPQHF
TRBV12-3/TRBV12-4	TRBJ2-7	CASSPLALGDEQYF
TRBV29-1	TRBJ1-2	CSGEGVAGYTF
TRBV6-2/TRBV6-3	TRBJ2-7	CASSYGPDYEQYF
TRBV15	TRBJ2-1	CATSSGTSGFNEQFF
TRBV12-3/TRBV12-4	TRBJ2-2	CASTPPGVAGDLNTGELFF
TRBV25-1	TRBJ1-1	CASSEDRLQAFF
TRBV20-1	TRBJ2-5	CSARVAVTNSWIQETQYF
TRBV7-9	TRBJ1-1	CASSSPGRPGTEAFF
TRBV7-2	TRBJ2-7	CASRSDFRRPHYEQYF
TRBV12-5	TRBJ1-1	CASGSFRVNTEAFF
TRBV18	TRBJ1-5	CASSPDRNSNQPQHF
TRBV10-2	TRBJ2-4	CASGPQGTKNIQYF
TRBV4-1	TRBJ1-1	CASRLGEVDTEAFF
TRBV12-3/TRBV12-4	TRBJ2-7	CASSLRTERQYF
TRBV19	TRBJ2-6	CATRTGGTSGANVLTF
TRBV9	TRBJ2-7	CASSGTGTGVHEQYF
TRBV30	TRBJ2-7	CAWSVLGRGDYEQYF
TRBV24-1	TRBJ1-2	CATSDRGASYGYTF
TRBV7-2	TRBJ1-1	CASSEGLLNTEAFF
TRBV4-3	TRBJ2-2	CASSQDTYHTGELFF
TRBV4-3	TRBJ2-1	CASSQGRSSGRGEQFF
TRBV2	TRBJ2-3	CASKRMAGTDTQYF
TRBV7-6	TRBJ1-1	CASSLGSKTGRNTEAFF
TRBV10-3	TRBJ2-5	CAISESEGTAAQYF
TRBV27	TRBJ2-3	CASSYMGGLWYF
TRBV24-1	TRBJ1-5	CATSVGENQPQHF
TRBV18	TRBJ2-6	CASSPFSGPPGAGANVLTF
TRBV27	TRBJ2-1	CASRRSRTGNNEQFF
TRBV25-1	TRBJ2-5	CASSGDSVETQYF
TRBV6-5	TRBJ2-1	CASSPLGLAGGGHNEQFF
TRBV7-3	TRBJ2-3	CASRSGGDLRTQYF
TRBV18	TRBJ2-5	CASSRTVQETQYF
TRBV4-1	TRBJ2-7	CASSQGVPPGTGNYEQYF
TRBV24-1	TRBJ1-2	CATSDAGTGGHYGYTF